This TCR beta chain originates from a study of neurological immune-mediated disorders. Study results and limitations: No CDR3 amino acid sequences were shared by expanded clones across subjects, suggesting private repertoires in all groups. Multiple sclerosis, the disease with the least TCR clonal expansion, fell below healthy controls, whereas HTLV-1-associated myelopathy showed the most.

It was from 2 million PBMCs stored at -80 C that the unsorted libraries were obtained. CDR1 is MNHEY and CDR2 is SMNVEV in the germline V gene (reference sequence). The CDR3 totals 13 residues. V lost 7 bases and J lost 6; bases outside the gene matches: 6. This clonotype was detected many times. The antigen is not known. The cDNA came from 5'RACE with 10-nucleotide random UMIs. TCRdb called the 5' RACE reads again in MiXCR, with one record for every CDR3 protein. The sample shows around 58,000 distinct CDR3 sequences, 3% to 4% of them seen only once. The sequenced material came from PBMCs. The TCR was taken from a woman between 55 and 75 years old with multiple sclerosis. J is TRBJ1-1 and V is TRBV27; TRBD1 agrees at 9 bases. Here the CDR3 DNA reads TGTGCCAGCAAGCGGACAGGGGAGCCTGAAGCTTTCTTT. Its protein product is CASKRTGEPEAFF.